This T cell receptor beta chain is from a study of siplizumab effects on memory and regulatory T cells. In the case of this clone: Antigen unknown.

General observations from the study: Siplizumab brought about a significant reduction in alloreactive sequences traceable to unstimulated CD4+ memory cells. Mappable alloreactive CD4+ clones averaged approximately 69% Treg-derived with siplizumab versus approximately 25% in controls. The authors did not confirm suppressive function in proliferating Tregs from siplizumab cultures.

This CDR3 spans 15 amino acids. Per germline, CDR1 LNHDA and CDR2 SQIVND (reference sequence). The trim removed 5 bases at V and 4 bases at J, leaving 7 bases unmatched. Sequencing of each sample assayed roughly 10^5 TCR templates. Produced via immunoSEQ multiplex PCR; TCRdb's table is partial and in-frame only. The table lists about 100,000 clones, about 90% of them singletons. This clonotype originated in a human donor in good health. The sequencing input was CD4+ T cells sorted from blood. The V call is TRBV19, the J call TRBJ1-3; 8 bases are a match to TRBD1. The CDR3 spells CASSPRTGPGNTIYF. CDR3 nucleotides: TGTGCCAGTAGTCCACGGACAGGGCCAGGAAACACCATATATTTT.